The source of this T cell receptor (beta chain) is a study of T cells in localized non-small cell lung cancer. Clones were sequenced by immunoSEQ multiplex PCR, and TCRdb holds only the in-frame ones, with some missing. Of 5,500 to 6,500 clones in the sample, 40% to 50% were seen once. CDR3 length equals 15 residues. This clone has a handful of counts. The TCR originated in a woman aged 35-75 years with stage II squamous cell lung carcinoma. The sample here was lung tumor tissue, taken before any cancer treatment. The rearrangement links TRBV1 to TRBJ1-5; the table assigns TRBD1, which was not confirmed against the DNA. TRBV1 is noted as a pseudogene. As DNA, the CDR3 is TGCGCCAGCAGCCAACGGACAGGGGGGAATCAGCCCCAGCATTTT. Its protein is CASSQRTGGNQPQHF.